These 32 T cell receptor beta chains came from one sample sequenced in a study of T cells expressing NK-cell markers. Following a re-call of the 5' RACE reads, TCRdb has one entry per CDR3 protein and lacks DNA. The listing records around 280,000 distinct CDR3 sequences. Sequenced sample: blood T cells: a sorted CD56 or NKG2C T cell subset, CD4+ or CD8+ T cells, or bulk PBMC T cells (not recorded which). These receptors came from a man between 18 and 35 years old in good health.

The chain is built from TRBV6-5 and TRBJ1-1. CDR3 length: 17 amino acids. Germline loops: CDR1 MNHEY, CDR2 SVGAGI. The CDR3 is CASSYTRWGGSRTEAFF.

The chain carries TRBV20-1 and TRBJ1-6; there is no DNA to check the TCRdb D call of TRBD1. CDR3 length: 15 amino acids. Germline CDR1 reads DFQATT; CDR2 reads SNEGSKA (reference sequence). The CDR3 loop reads CSAIPPQGNNSPLHF.

The gene calls are TRBV7-6 and TRBJ2-5; TCRdb's D call of TRBD2 is untestable without DNA. Germline CDR1 reads SGHVS; CDR2 reads FNYEAQ. CDR3 length: 16 residues. The CDR3 protein is CASSLEASGRQETQYF.

The chain uses TRBV20-1 and TRBJ2-2; TCRdb calls TRBD2, which cannot be checked without DNA. Germline-derived CDR1 and CDR2 are DFQATT and SNEGSKA (reference sequence). This CDR3 spans 15 amino acids. CDR3 sequence: CSARVASGAPGELFF.

The J gene is TRBJ2-3, the V gene TRBV7-9. Germline lookup yields CDR1 SEHNR and CDR2 FQNEAQ (reference sequence). This CDR3 comprises 16 residues. The CDR3 sequence is CASSPTRARSTDTQYF.

The CDR3 sequence is CATSRDVRRESYNEQFF. This rearrangement joins TRBV15 to TRBJ2-1; TCRdb picks TRBD2, but there is no DNA to check that call. Germline values: CDR1 LNHNV, CDR2 YYDKDF (reference sequence). The CDR3 spans 17 residues.

This chain joins TRBV3-1 and TRBJ1-6. This CDR3 is 14 amino acids long. CDR1 LGHDT and CDR2 YNNKEL come from the germline V gene (reference sequence). The CDR3 protein is CASSQERPNSPLHF.

The chain couples TRBV12-3 or TRBV12-4 to TRBJ2-3; the TCRdb D gene call, TRBD1, has no DNA to confirm it. This CDR3 has 15 residues. CDR3 region: CASSAGQEGTDTQYF.

The CDR3 sequence: CATSQFNEQFF. The chain recombines TRBV24-1 with TRBJ2-1. Germline-derived CDR1 and CDR2 are KGHDR and SFDVKD. This CDR3 comprises 11 residues.

CDR3 residues: CASEGGWGGNTGELFF. V is TRBV6-1 and J is TRBJ2-2; as DNA is missing, the TRBD1 call by TCRdb cannot be tested. The CDR3 spans 16 residues. Germline V CDR1 and CDR2: MNHNS, SASEGT.

J is TRBJ1-2 and V is TRBV7-2; TCRdb returns TRBD1, unconfirmable since there is no DNA. Germline lookup yields CDR1 SGHTA and CDR2 FQGNSA. The CDR3 has 14 residues. CDR3 protein: CASSLSGATYGYTF.

The chain uses TRBV29-1 and TRBJ2-7. This CDR3 comprises 14 residues. Germline CDR1 is SQVTM and CDR2 is ANQGSEA. The CDR3 sequence is CSVDSAVPTYEQYF.

Here the CDR3 reads CASSLEGRESYEQYF. The chain links TRBV7-2 to TRBJ2-7; no DNA is available, so the TRBD1 call from TCRdb remains unchecked. The CDR3 sequence is 15 residues long. CDR1 SGHTA and CDR2 FQGNSA come from the germline V gene.

The chain carries TRBV5-1 and TRBJ2-1. CDR1 SGHRS and CDR2 YFSETQ come from the germline V gene. The CDR3 loop spans 16 amino acids. The CDR3 sequence: CASSLASVRSYNEQFF.

The chain couples TRBV12-3 or TRBV12-4 to TRBJ1-5; TCRdb's D call, TRBD1, is unchecked because there is no DNA. CDR3 length equals 17 residues. CDR3 region: CASSLAKTGVYNQPQHF.

The V call is TRBV30, the J call TRBJ2-1; the TCRdb call, TRBD2, lacks DNA for checking. There are 15 residues in the CDR3. CDR1 and CDR2 (germline): GTSNPN, SVGIG (reference sequence). This CDR3 is CAWDFLAGGRNEQFF.

The J gene is TRBJ2-1, the V gene TRBV4-2. Germline V gene data show CDR1 as LGHNA and CDR2 as YNFKEQ. The CDR3 covers 14 residues. CDR3 region: CASSQTTHYNEQFF.

V is TRBV20-1 and J is TRBJ2-1; as DNA is missing, the TRBD1 call by TCRdb cannot be tested. This CDR3 contains 13 residues. The V gene's germline CDR1 is DFQATT and CDR2 SNEGSKA (reference sequence). CDR3 region: CSASRGPLGEQFF.

This chain uses TRBV11-2 with TRBJ2-1. In germline, CDR1 is SGHAT, CDR2 FQNNGV. CDR3 length equals 15 residues. This CDR3 reads CASSLLWSSYNEQFF. Variable domain in full (rest from reference TRBV11-2 and TRBJ2-1): EAGVAQSPRYKIIEKRQSVAFWCNPISGHATLYWYQQILGQGPKLLIQFQNNGVVDDSQLPKDRFSAERLKGVDSTLKIQPAKLEDSAVYLCASSLLWSSYNEQFFGPGTRLTVL.

The chain employs TRBV7-9 and TRBJ2-5; TCRdb's D gene call, TRBD2, goes unchecked for lack of DNA. The CDR3 consists of 13 residues. Germline V CDR1 and CDR2: SEHNR, FQNEAQ (reference sequence). This CDR3 reads CASSLAGPETQYF.

The chain couples TRBV12-3 or TRBV12-4 to TRBJ1-1; TCRdb reports TRBD1, a call that lacks DNA to check it against. The CDR3 length is 12 residues. CDR3 loop: CASSFFGGEAFF.

The gene calls are TRBV7-2 and TRBJ2-1; as DNA is missing, the TRBD2 call by TCRdb cannot be tested. CDR3 length equals 14 residues. Germline V gene sequence: CDR1 SGHTA, CDR2 FQGNSA. This CDR3 reads CASTWGPYNDEQFF.

This chain joins TRBV5-1 and TRBJ2-1; TCRdb lists TRBD2, though no DNA is available to test this call. CDR1 is SGHRS and CDR2 is YFSETQ in the germline V gene. The CDR3 consists of 19 residues. CDR3 in amino acids: CASSPTWTLAGESYNEQFF. The whole variable domain, remainder taken from reference TRBV5-1 and TRBJ2-1, is KAGVTQTPRYLIKTRGQQVTLSCSPISGHRSVSWYQQTPGQGLQFLFEYFSETQRNKGNFPGRFSGRQFSNSRSEMNVSTLELGDSALYLCASSPTWTLAGESYNEQFFGPGTRLTVL.

The chain carries TRBV20-1 and TRBJ1-1. The CDR3 is 14 amino acids. The V gene's germline CDR1 is DFQATT and CDR2 SNEGSKA (reference sequence). The CDR3 sequence: CSASLGGVNTEAFF.

The chain joins TRBV5-1 to TRBJ2-1; TCRdb returns TRBD1, unconfirmable since there is no DNA. The CDR3 is made up of 12 amino acids. Germline V gene data show CDR1 as SGHRS and CDR2 as YFSETQ. The CDR3 is CASSSTGGRQFF.

The chain has TRBV19 and TRBJ2-1. The CDR3 loop spans 16 amino acids. Germline V gives CDR1 LNHDA, CDR2 SQIVND (reference sequence). CDR3 protein: CASSIDASSSYNEQFF.

This chain's CDR3 is CAWNTGKNYNSPLHF. The rearrangement links TRBV30 to TRBJ1-6; TCRdb's D gene call, TRBD1, goes unchecked for lack of DNA. The germline V gene encodes CDR1 GTSNPN and CDR2 SVGIG (reference sequence). The CDR3 covers 15 residues.

This chain uses TRBV5-1 with TRBJ2-3; absent DNA, TCRdb's TRBD1 call cannot be checked. CDR1 is SGHRS and CDR2 is YFSETQ in the germline V gene. The CDR3 loop spans 15 amino acids. CDR3 amino acids: CASYLGQPGTDTQYF. The complete variable domain, with remaining parts taken from reference TRBV5-1 and TRBJ2-3, reads KAGVTQTPRYLIKTRGQQVTLSCSPISGHRSVSWYQQTPGQGLQFLFEYFSETQRNKGNFPGRFSGRQFSNSRSEMNVSTLELGDSALYLCASYLGQPGTDTQYFGPGTRLTVL.

This chain links TRBV20-1 with TRBJ2-7; TCRdb selects TRBD2, and the lack of DNA leaves this call unchecked. The CDR3 is made up of 19 amino acids. The germline gives CDR1 DFQATT, CDR2 SNEGSKA (reference sequence). The CDR3 sequence: CSARDVAGGPGVIHYEQYF.

CDR3 sequence: CASSSWGDTQYF. This chain connects TRBV5-4 to TRBJ2-3. Germline loops: CDR1 SGHNT, CDR2 YYREEE (reference sequence). This CDR3 contains 12 residues.

J is TRBJ2-7 and V is TRBV20-1; TCRdb calls TRBD2, which cannot be checked without DNA. CDR3 size: 15 residues. Looked up from germline, CDR1 is DFQATT and CDR2 is SNEGSKA (reference sequence). The CDR3 sequence: CSAGTSGRGVYEQYF.

The chain has TRBV7-2 and TRBJ2-1; the D call from TCRdb, TRBD1, cannot be confirmed without DNA. Germline V gene sequence: CDR1 SGHTA, CDR2 FQGNSA. The CDR3 length is 14 residues. This CDR3 reads CASSLDSGGGEQFF.